The present entry profiles one T cell receptor beta chain with its context. The antigen is not known. The data were taken from a study of Ad26.COV2.S vaccination and SARS-CoV-2 variants. CDR1 and CDR2 from the germline V gene are LNHNV and YYDKDF (reference sequence). CDR3 size: 15 residues. V lost 8 bases and J lost 2; bases outside the gene matches: 7. Points from the study as a whole: The placebo group had lower spike-specific TCR breadth than the vaccine recipients did. Vaccine and placebo groups showed comparable non-spike TCR breadth. Reported findings describe substantial breadth in spike-specific CD8+ and CD4+ T cell responses following vaccination.

Generated by immunoSEQ multiplex PCR, the TCRdb table keeps only in-frame clones and is missing some. The sample has 43,000 or so clones, roughly 83% seen once. This material consisted of peripheral blood, taken after recovery from COVID-19. The TCR sequence derives from a human donor who had recovered from COVID-19. The chain carries TRBV15 and TRBJ1-3; 9 bases agree with TRBD1. CDR3 DNA: TGTGCCACCGAATCGACAGGGGGAACTGGAAACACCATATATTTT. This sequence encodes CATESTGGTGNTIYF.